This is a list of T cell receptor beta chains from one sample in a study of CD8 T cells in Susac syndrome. TCRdb recomputed calls from the immunoSEQ multiplex PCR reads with MiXCR, one row per CDR3 protein. Of about 130,000 distinct CDR3 sequences listed, roughly 96% are singletons. Sequences were obtained from CD4+ T cells from PBMCs. The receptor source for this set is a human donor in good health. Each CDR3 is given with its conserved first and last residue. D genes are given only for firm matches. Clone sizes are given selectively: once, few, many, or a class where the clone is expanded.

TRBJ1-3	TRBD1	TRBV7-2	.	CASSPGQGDFSGGNTIYF	TGTGCCAGCAGTCCTGGACAGGGAGACTTCTCGGGGGGAAACACCATATATTTT
TRBJ1-2	TRBD1	TRBV2	.	CASSPPDREAYYGYTF	TGTGCCAGCAGTCCTCCTGACAGGGAAGCGTACTATGGCTACACCTTC
TRBJ2-3	.	TRBV3-1	.	CASSQGSGSSTDTQYF	TGTGCCAGCAGCCAAGGAAGCGGGTCTAGCACAGATACGCAGTATTTT
TRBJ2-7	TRBD1	TRBV27	.	CASSRDRFYEQYF	TGTGCCAGCAGCCGGGACAGATTCTACGAGCAGTACTTC
TRBJ2-7	.	TRBV10-3	.	CAISAQGSPYEQYF	TGTGCCATCAGTGCGCAGGGAAGTCCCTACGAGCAGTACTTC
TRBJ2-5	TRBD1	TRBV28	.	CASSPSDRESETQYF	TGTGCCAGCAGTCCCTCGGACAGGGAGTCGGAGACCCAGTACTTC
TRBJ2-7	TRBD2	TRBV7-9	.	CASADGGGYEQYF	TGTGCCAGCGCAGATGGGGGGGGCTACGAGCAGTACTTC
TRBJ2-5	TRBD2	TRBV18	.	CASSPPSGSETQYF	TGTGCCAGCTCACCTCCTAGCGGGAGTGAGACCCAGTACTTC
TRBJ1-1	.	TRBV30	.	CAWKEGLAMNTEAFF	TGTGCCTGGAAGGAGGGGTTGGCCATGAACACTGAAGCTTTCTTT
TRBJ1-3	.	TRBV12-3/TRBV12-4	.	CASSLGGVVSGNTIYF	TGTGCCAGCAGTTTAGGGGGGGTTGTGAGTGGAAACACCATATATTTT
TRBJ2-3	.	TRBV5-6	.	CASSLRDTDTQYF	TGTGCCAGCAGCTTACGCGACACAGATACGCAGTATTTT
TRBJ2-6	.	TRBV5-1	few	CASSLTASGANVLTF	TGCGCCAGCAGCTTGACGGCCTCTGGGGCCAACGTCCTGACTTTC